This passage covers 2 T cell receptor beta chains from one sample sequenced in a study of T cells after yellow fever vaccination. TCRdb independently ran MiXCR on the 5' RACE reads; one entry per CDR3 protein. The sample has about 320,000 distinct CDR3 sequences; approximately 4% are singletons. The material was PBMCs, obtained 15 days after the yellow fever booster vaccination. The receptor source for this set is a man aged 18-30 years who received the YFV17D yellow fever vaccine.

This clonotype was observed many times. The V and J genes are TRBV18 and TRBJ2-1; D perhaps matches TRBD1 (6 bases). Germline CDR1 reads KGHSH; CDR2 reads LQKENI. The CDR3 spans 15 residues. Between the trimmed V and J ends, which lost 5 bases and 2 bases, there was a span of 13 bases. The CDR3 DNA follows: TGTGCCAGCTCATCAAACAGGGTCCCCTACAATGAGCAGTTCTTC. Amino acids: CASSSNRVPYNEQFF.

This clonotype was seen at least ten times. This chain links TRBV5-1 with TRBJ1-1; D may be TRBD1 (5 bases). V lost 1 base and J 5 bases, leaving 15 bases between the germline ends. The CDR3 covers 15 residues. Per the germline V gene, CDR1 is SGHRS and CDR2 is YFSETQ. CDR3 in amino acids: CASSLRRQGDTEAFF. CDR3 DNA sequence: TGCGCCAGCAGCTTGCGTAGGCAGGGTGATACTGAAGCTTTCTTT. The full variable domain, in which reference TRBV5-1 and TRBJ1-1 provide the parts outside the CDR3, is KAGVTQTPRYLIKTRGQQVTLSCSPISGHRSVSWYQQTPGQGLQFLFEYFSETQRNKGNFPGRFSGRQFSNSRSEMNVSTLELGDSALYLCASSLRRQGDTEAFFGQGTRLTVV.